Listed here are 3 T cell receptor beta chains from one sample, sequenced in a study of technical replicates of blood from a few donors. Clones were sequenced by immunoSEQ multiplex PCR, and TCRdb holds only the in-frame ones, with some missing. The sample includes approximately 15,000 clones, 85% to 90% of them seen just once. The sequenced sample was PBMCs. The receptors shown here come from a human donor in good health.

The gene calls are TRBV6-1 and TRBJ2-2; tentatively, D is TRBD1 (6 bases). Germline CDR1 reads MNHNS; CDR2 reads SASEGT. The CDR3 loop spans 16 amino acids. V lost 4 bases and J 2 bases, leaving 14 bases between the germline ends. CDR3 sequence: CASSAQPGQNTGELFF. CDR3 nucleotides: TGTGCCAGCAGTGCGCAGCCGGGACAAAACACCGGGGAGCTGTTTTTT.

This chain uses TRBV10-2 with TRBJ2-7; weak D call: TRBD1 (6 bases). The germline V gene encodes CDR1 WSHSY and CDR2 SAAADI. CDR3 length equals 13 residues. V was trimmed by 6 bases and J by 3 bases, leaving 12 bases between them. The CDR3 coding sequence is TGCGCCAGCAGCCGGGACAAGATCTACGAGCAGTACTTC. This translates into CASSRDKIYEQYF.

This clone was counted once. This sequence joins TRBV6-5 and TRBJ1-5, with 9 bases identical to TRBD1. The V segment lost 9 bases and the J segment 4 bases; nucleotides outside the gene matches: 7. The germline V gene encodes CDR1 MNHEY and CDR2 SVGAGI. The CDR3 is made up of 14 amino acids. CDR3 DNA sequence: TGTGCCAGTCGACAGGGGGGGACGAATCAGCCCCAGCATTTT. Translating it yields CASRQGGTNQPQHF.